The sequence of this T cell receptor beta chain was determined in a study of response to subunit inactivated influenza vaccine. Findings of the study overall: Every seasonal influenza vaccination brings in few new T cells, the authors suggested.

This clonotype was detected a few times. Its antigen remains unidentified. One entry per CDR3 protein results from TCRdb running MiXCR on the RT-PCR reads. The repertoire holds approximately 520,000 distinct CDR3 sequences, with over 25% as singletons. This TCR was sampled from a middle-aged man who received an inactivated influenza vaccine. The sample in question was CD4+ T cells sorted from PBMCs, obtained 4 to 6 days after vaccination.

CDR3: CASSPGQVSPYEQYF. The CDR3 nucleotides are TGCGCCAGCAGCCCGGGACAGGTTAGCCCCTACGAGCAGTACTTC. This chain links TRBV5-1 with TRBJ2-7; 8 bases fit TRBD1. Germline CDR1 is SGHRS and CDR2 is YFSETQ. V lost 4 bases and J lost 2; bases outside the gene matches: 8. This CDR3 contains 15 residues.